These 25 T cell receptor beta chains share one sample of origin, sequenced in a study of cytomegalovirus exposure and HLA in healthy donors. Vbeta (60) and Jbeta (13) primers were used in the PCR. The data were produced by immunoSEQ multiplex PCR, yet TCRdb's version contains in-frame clones alone and is incomplete. The data hold roughly 110,000 clones, with about 60% observed a single time. Sequencing input: PBMCs. These receptors were taken from a woman under 40 in good health and CMV-seronegative.

The chain combines TRBV5-5 with TRBJ1-2, with TRBD1 matching over 9 bases. This CDR3 region has 16 residues. V shed 0 bases, J shed 8 bases, and the junction held 11 bases outside the gene matches. Germline V gene lookup returns CDR1 SGHKS and CDR2 YYEKEE (reference sequence). CDR3 protein: CASSLGYTGGGEGYTF. The CDR3 coding sequence is TGTGCCAGCAGCTTGGGATATACAGGGGGCGGTGAAGGCTACACCTTC.

The chain links TRBV4-1 to TRBJ2-5; 8 nucleotides align to TRBD1. The V and J ends lost 3 bases and 4 bases, in that order; junction bases with no gene match: 7. From germline, CDR1 is MGHRA and CDR2 YSYEKL. The CDR3 is 15 amino acids. The CDR3 coding sequence is TGCGCCAGCAGCCAGGGACAGGATTCGGTAGAGACCCAGTACTTC. Protein sequence: CASSQGQDSVETQYF.

The chain uses TRBV29-1 and TRBJ2-1; maybe TRBD2 (5 bases). Per the germline V gene, CDR1 is SQVTM and CDR2 is ANQGSEA. V lost 7 bases and J 10 bases, leaving 11 bases between the germline ends. The CDR3 is made up of 10 amino acids. The CDR3: CSAGLGEQFF. The CDR3 region has the DNA TGCAGCGCGGGATTAGGCGAGCAGTTCTTC.

The chain carries TRBV5-5 and TRBJ1-1; the match to TRBD1 covers 10 bases. The CDR3 contains 13 residues. The V and J ends lost 3 bases and 7 bases, in that order; junction bases with no gene match: 3. Germline V gene sequence: CDR1 SGHKS, CDR2 YYEKEE (reference sequence). The DNA for the CDR3 is TGTGCCAGCAGCTGGGGGACAGGGGTTGAAGCTTTCTTT. Amino acid sequence: CASSWGTGVEAFF.

This clone was found a few times. V gene TRBV6-6 combines with J gene TRBJ2-7; TRBD2 agrees at 8 bases. CDR1 and CDR2 (germline): MNHNY, SVGAGI (reference sequence). After removal of 3 bases from V and 2 bases from J, the junction contained 9 bases not matched to a gene. This CDR3 has 16 residues. CDR3 in DNA: TGTGCCAGCAGTTATACACTAGCGGATCTAACCTACGAGCAGTACTTC. It yields the protein CASSYTLADLTYEQYF.

The sample holds a few counts of this clone. The chain is built from TRBV10-3 and TRBJ2-7; D is possibly TRBD1 (6 bases). Germline CDR1 reads ENHRY; CDR2 reads SYGVKD. V gave up 0 bases and J gave up 0 bases, with 15 bases separating them. There are 17 residues in the CDR3. The CDR3 DNA follows: TGTGCCATCAGTGAGTCGTCGGCCCGGGGACACTCCTACGAGCAGTACTTC. Residues: CAISESSARGHSYEQYF.

The V and J genes are TRBV5-1 and TRBJ2-7; 10 bases line up with TRBD2. Per germline, CDR1 SGHRS and CDR2 YFSETQ. This CDR3 has 15 amino acids. The junction had 12 bases not matched to a gene; V was cut back by 6 bases and J by 6 bases. In nucleotides, the CDR3 is TGCGCCAGCACCGCTAGCGGGAGTGGATTCGGCGAGCAGTACTTC. Translating it yields CASTASGSGFGEQYF. Complete variable domain (other parts from reference TRBV5-1 and TRBJ2-7): KAGVTQTPRYLIKTRGQQVTLSCSPISGHRSVSWYQQTPGQGLQFLFEYFSETQRNKGNFPGRFSGRQFSNSRSEMNVSTLELGDSALYLCASTASGSGFGEQYFGPGTRLTVT.

V and J are TRBV19 and TRBJ1-5; 10 nucleotides line up with TRBD1. The CDR3 contains 16 residues. V lost 5 bases, J lost 1 base, and 5 bases stayed unmatched. Germline lookup yields CDR1 LNHDA and CDR2 SQIVND (reference sequence). The CDR3 here is CASSLRTGGSNQPQHF. The CDR3 DNA is TGTGCCAGTAGTCTCCGGACAGGGGGAAGCAATCAGCCCCAGCATTTT.

This clone turned up a few times. The chain links TRBV18 to TRBJ1-2, with TRBD1 identical over 7 bases. J was trimmed by 4 bases and V by 3 bases; bases with no gene match: 5. Germline CDR1 and CDR2: KGHSH and LQKENI. CDR3 length: 14 residues. CDR3 protein: CASSPGTDIYGYTF. The CDR3 region has the DNA TGTGCCAGCTCACCCGGGACAGATATCTATGGCTACACCTTC.

The chain uses TRBV19 and TRBJ1-1, with D unresolved. Germline V gives CDR1 LNHDA, CDR2 SQIVND (reference sequence). Trimming pared 1 base from V and 8 bases from J, leaving 14 bases between. The CDR3 is made up of 14 amino acids. The chain's CDR3 is CASSIVLGEAEAFF. The CDR3 DNA reads as TGTGCCAGTAGTATAGTTTTGGGAGAAGCCGAAGCTTTCTTT.

This chain uses TRBV6-5 with TRBJ1-2, with D uncertain. V was pared by 7 bases and J by 1 base, with 10 bases between. This CDR3 comprises 13 residues. Germline CDR1 reads MNHEY; CDR2 reads SVGAGI. The CDR3 DNA reads as TGTGCCAGCACCCTAGGTGGTAACTATGGCTACACCTTC. Residues: CASTLGGNYGYTF.

This clone was observed a few times. This chain connects TRBV11-3 to TRBJ1-1; D is undetermined. Trimming pared 5 bases from V and 3 bases from J, leaving 13 bases between. The germline CDR1 and CDR2 sequences are SGHNT and YENEEA. The CDR3 covers 14 residues. The CDR3 protein is CASSIGGLDTEAFF. For the CDR3, the DNA is TGTGCCAGCAGCATCGGCGGGTTGGACACTGAAGCTTTCTTT.

The chain combines TRBV7-2 with TRBJ2-7, with 10 bases matching TRBD2. Germline V gene sequence: CDR1 SGHTA, CDR2 FQGNSA. With V trimmed by 7 bases and J by 5 bases, 14 bases remained unmatched. The CDR3 loop spans 16 amino acids. CDR3 amino acids: CASTPESGRAYNEQYF. As DNA, the CDR3 is TGTGCCAGCACCCCCGAAAGCGGGAGGGCCTATAACGAGCAGTACTTC.

There are a few counts of this clone. V and J are TRBV4-1 and TRBJ2-1, with TRBD1 matching over 10 bases. The CDR3 is 20 amino acids. CDR1 and CDR2 from the germline V gene are MGHRA and YSYEKL. After removal of 3 bases from V and 6 bases from J, the junction contained 20 bases not matched to a gene. CDR3 residues: CASSQESVSTGGEGANEQFF. The CDR3 DNA reads as TGCGCCAGCAGCCAGGAAAGCGTTTCGACAGGGGGCGAGGGTGCCAATGAGCAGTTCTTC.

This clone was found a few times. CDR3 sequence reads: CASSSGGLRGGDTQYF. DNA of the CDR3: TGTGCCAGCAGCTCAGGGGGACTCCGGGGGGGAGATACGCAGTATTTT. The chain uses TRBV7-9 and TRBJ2-3, with D perhaps matching TRBD2 (8 bases). V lost 4 bases and J lost 5, with 19 bases in between. The CDR3 extends over 16 amino acids. Germline values: CDR1 SEHNR, CDR2 FQNEAQ (reference sequence). Variable domain in full (rest from reference TRBV7-9 and TRBJ2-3): DTGVSQNPRHKITKRGQNVTFRCDPISEHNRLYWYRQTLGQGPEFLTYFQNEAQLEKSRLLSDRFSAERPKGSFSTLEIQRTEQGDSAMYLCASSSGGLRGGDTQYFGPGTRLTVL.

This chain uses TRBV7-2 with TRBJ2-1; 11 bases match TRBD2. CDR1 and CDR2 (germline): SGHTA, FQGNSA. J gave up 6 bases and V 5 bases, and 9 bases lay outside the gene matches. This CDR3 has 16 amino acids. CDR3 nucleotide sequence: TGTGCCAGCAGCCACTCACTAGCGGGAGCTGTCAATGAGCAGTTCTTC. It is translated as CASSHSLAGAVNEQFF.

The V call is TRBV10-1, the J call TRBJ2-1, with 10 nucleotides matching TRBD2. This CDR3 contains 15 residues. J lost 0 bases, V lost 5 bases, and 1 base had no gene match. Germline CDR1 WNHNN, CDR2 SYGVQD (reference sequence). The DNA for the CDR3 is TGCGCCAGCAGTAAGCGGGAGGGCTCCTACAATGAGCAGTTCTTC. It specifies CASSKREGSYNEQFF.

This chain's CDR3 is CATSRDVNNEQFF. CDR3 nucleotides: TGTGCCACCAGCAGAGACGTTAACAATGAGCAGTTCTTC. The V gene is TRBV15, the J gene TRBJ2-1; unclear D gene. Trimming took off 0 bases at V and 5 bases at J, with 5 bases between the two ends. The length of the CDR3 is 13 residues. Germline CDR1 is LNHNV and CDR2 is YYDKDF (reference sequence).

The CDR3 protein is CSVVGQGSNQPQHF. Here the CDR3 DNA reads TGCAGCGTGGTGGGTCAGGGGAGCAATCAGCCCCAGCATTTT. The V and J genes are TRBV29-1 and TRBJ1-5, with D possibly matching TRBD1 (6 bases). Germline assignment: CDR1 SQVTM and CDR2 ANQGSEA. V was cut by 6 bases and J by 1 base, with 13 bases left in between. This CDR3 spans 14 amino acids.

The chain carries TRBV2 and TRBJ2-3; TRBD2 matches at 8 bases. The CDR3 sequence is 17 residues long. CDR1 and CDR2 from the germline V gene are SNHLY and FYNNEI. The trim removed 6 bases at V and 0 bases at J, leaving 11 bases unmatched. CDR3 protein: CASSESQLAESTDTQYF. The CDR3 DNA is TGTGCCAGCAGCGAAAGCCAACTAGCGGAAAGCACAGATACGCAGTATTTT.

This sequence joins TRBV18 and TRBJ1-1, with D possibly TRBD1 on 5 matching bases. Germline assignment: CDR1 KGHSH and CDR2 LQKENI. Trimming left V 3 bases short and J 4 bases short, with 9 bases between. The CDR3 sequence is 13 residues long. The DNA of the CDR3 is TGTGCCAGCTCACCGGTGGGGCCCACTGAAGCTTTCTTT. Its protein is CASSPVGPTEAFF.

This rearrangement joins TRBV6-5 to TRBJ2-7; a possible D gene is TRBD2 (7 bases). CDR3 length equals 16 residues. Trimming shortened V by 0 bases and J by 1 base, and 13 bases separated the two germline ends. Germline CDR1 MNHEY, CDR2 SVGAGI. CDR3 bases: TGTGCCAGCAGTTACTCGACGGGGGGCCCGTCCTACGAGCAGTACTTC. Amino acids: CASSYSTGGPSYEQYF.

The chain is built from TRBV27 and TRBJ2-6; TRBD2 agrees at 10 bases. The V segment lost 3 bases and the J segment 0 bases; nucleotides outside the gene matches: 11. This CDR3 region has 20 residues. Germline lookup yields CDR1 MNHEY and CDR2 SMNVEV (reference sequence). The CDR3 spells CASSFRMRAGGSSGANVLTF. DNA of the CDR3: TGTGCCAGCAGTTTCCGGATGAGAGCGGGAGGGAGCTCTGGGGCCAACGTCCTGACTTTC.

This clone was seen only a few times. The chain employs TRBV7-9 and TRBJ2-2; D uncertain. CDR3 length equals 16 residues. Per the germline V gene, CDR1 is SEHNR and CDR2 is FQNEAQ (reference sequence). The V gene lost 5 bases and the J gene lost 0 bases, with 13 bases spanning the gap. The CDR3 here is CASSLVSGSNTGELFF. Written as DNA, the CDR3 is TGTGCCAGCAGCCTTGTCTCCGGGTCGAACACCGGGGAGCTGTTTTTT.

V and J are TRBV28 and TRBJ1-4; 7 nucleotides match TRBD1. Trimming cost V 6 bases and J 10 bases; bases outside gene matches: 5. The CDR3 is 12 residues long. CDR1 MDHEN and CDR2 SYDVKM come from the germline V gene. CDR3 sequence: CASRPQGGKLFF. The CDR3 nucleotides are TGTGCCAGCAGACCTCAGGGGGGAAAACTGTTTTTT.